The clone carrying this TCR beta chain has just a few counts. The target antigen is unknown. Repertoires were generated with immunoSEQ multiplex PCR, while TCRdb's copy carries only in-frame clones and drops some. Altogether 65,000 to 75,000 clones are present, 75% to 85% being singletons, with the ten largest covering roughly 0.4%. The source of the sample is a study of OX40 agonist ivuxolimab in advanced cancers. Study context: Aged roughly 23 to 85 with a mean of roughly 65 years, they were 82.7% male. Whole-study findings and limits: Low clonal expansion, among the lowest seen, marked partial responders at 0.1-3.0 mg/kg. Researchers report that CD8+ T cells had, on average, more expanded clones than CD4+.

With 4 bases removed from V and 0 bases from J, the gap between germline ends came to 10 bases. The CDR3 has 14 amino acids. Germline CDR1 reads SGHDN; CDR2 reads FVKESK. Drawing of blood for sampling happened at baseline, at cycle 4 day 1, and at cycle 7 day 1. The sample was CD4+ or CD8+ T cells sorted from blood, taken in a trial of the OX40 agonist ivuxolimab. The receptor was derived from an adult with an advanced solid tumor such as melanoma, head and neck, liver or kidney cancer. This chain links TRBV14 with TRBJ2-7; D is unclear. The DNA of the CDR3 is TGTGCCAGCAGCCCATACAGTACCTCCTACGAGCAGTACGTC. Protein sequence: CASSPYSTSYEQYV.